Below are 12 T cell receptor beta chains sequenced from a single sample in a study of vaccination effects on CD4 cells after COVID-19. Antigen-specific CD4+ T cells were expanded with viral peptide pools in the ViraFEST assay before sequencing. Culture lasted 10 days before CD4+ T cell isolation. No vaccinee had earlier SARS-CoV-2 infection, and nucleocapsid antibodies were negative. These receptors' antigens are unknown. Produced via immunoSEQ multiplex PCR; TCRdb's table is partial and in-frame only. The sample includes roughly 19,000 clones, approximately 70% of them seen just once. The sample here was CD4+ T cells from PBMCs cultured with HCoV-NL63 spike peptides, taken before COVID-19 vaccination. Source of these receptors: a human donor who received a COVID-19 vaccine.

In its sample, this clone was seen a few times. The V gene is TRBV2, the J gene TRBJ2-2; D is ambiguous. V was pared by 5 bases and J by 5 bases, with 15 bases between. CDR1 is SNHLY and CDR2 is FYNNEI in the germline V gene. The CDR3 contains 15 residues. The CDR3 loop is CASSSDAMGTGELFF. CDR3 coding DNA: TGTGCCAGCAGTTCAGACGCGATGGGAACCGGGGAGCTGTTTTTT.

The chain joins TRBV5-4 to TRBJ1-2; 10 nucleotides agree with TRBD1. CDR3 length: 15 residues. Trimming at V came to 5 bases and at J to 2 bases, leaving 6 bases not matched to a gene. CDR1 is SGHNT, CDR2 YYREEE, per germline (reference sequence). CDR3: CASSSTGGENYGYTF. CDR3 nucleotide sequence: TGTGCCAGCAGTTCGACAGGGGGCGAAAACTATGGCTACACCTTC.

The sample holds one count of this clone. This chain links TRBV19 with TRBJ1-1, with D possibly matching TRBD1 (6 bases). The CDR3 consists of 17 residues. Trimming pared 6 bases from V and 0 bases from J, leaving 20 bases between. The germline V gene has CDR1 LNHDA and CDR2 SQIVND (reference sequence). In nucleotides, the CDR3 is TGTGCCAGTAGGCTAGGTCGGCAGGGGAGCATGAACACTGAAGCTTTCTTT. Its translation is CASRLGRQGSMNTEAFF.

This clone came up a few times. The gene calls are TRBV20-1 and TRBJ1-2; D is ambiguous. V lost 1 base and J lost 6, with 6 bases in between. The CDR3 totals 11 residues. Germline V CDR1 and CDR2: DFQATT, SNEGSKA (reference sequence). The CDR3 region has the DNA TGCAGTGCTAGAGTTTATAATGGCTACACCTTC. Its protein is CSARVYNGYTF.

The chain couples TRBV5-1 to TRBJ2-7; weak D call: TRBD1 (7 bases). Germline CDR1 and CDR2: SGHRS and YFSETQ. The CDR3 is 14 amino acids. The V gene lost 4 bases and the J gene lost 7 bases, with 18 bases spanning the gap. The CDR3 coding sequence is TGCGCCAGCAGCGCGGGGTGGGACAGTTTGGAGCAGTACTTC. The encoded protein is CASSAGWDSLEQYF.

The J gene is TRBJ2-3, the V gene TRBV5-5; 13 positions match TRBD2. This CDR3 has 18 amino acids. CDR1 is SGHKS and CDR2 is YYEKEE in the germline V gene (reference sequence). Unmatched junction bases numbered 11, after V lost 1 base and J lost 6 bases. CDR3 sequence reads: CASSLRRGLAGPEDTQYF. CDR3 bases: TGTGCCAGCAGCTTGAGGCGGGGACTAGCGGGGCCCGAGGATACGCAGTATTTT.

This clone was recorded only once. V is TRBV7-9 and J is TRBJ1-6, with 8 nucleotides matching TRBD1. The CDR3 runs to 15 residues. V lost 3 bases, J lost 5 bases, and 3 bases stayed unmatched. Per germline, CDR1 SEHNR and CDR2 FQNEAQ (reference sequence). In DNA, the CDR3 is TGTGCCAGCAGCTTCTCAGGGGGCAATAATTCACCCCTCCACTTT. It translates to CASSFSGGNNSPLHF.

The chain links TRBV2 to TRBJ1-1; D unclear. The V end was cut by 5 bases, the J end by 6 bases, with 4 bases between. CDR1 is SNHLY and CDR2 is FYNNEI in the germline V gene. The CDR3 runs 10 residues. Here the CDR3 DNA reads TGTGCCAGCAGTCGGGCTGAAGCTTTCTTT. As protein: CASSRAEAFF. Combining the CDR3 with reference TRBV2 and TRBJ1-1 gives the whole variable domain EPEVTQTPSHQVTQMGQEVILRCVPISNHLYFYWYRQILGQKVEFLVSFYNNEISEKSEIFDDQFSVERPDGSNFTLKIRSTKLEDSAMYFCASSRAEAFFGQGTRLTVV.

The chain joins TRBV4-1 to TRBJ2-2, with 14 bases fitting TRBD2. Unmatched junction bases numbered 1, after V lost 3 bases and J lost 7 bases. Germline V gene sequence: CDR1 MGHRA, CDR2 YSYEKL. This CDR3 has 15 residues. CDR3 sequence reads: CASSQGLAGVGELFF. CDR3 bases: TGCGCCAGCAGCCAGGGACTAGCGGGAGTCGGGGAGCTGTTTTTT.

The chain recombines TRBV5-1 with TRBJ2-7; D possibly uses TRBD1 or TRBD2 (5 bases each). The V and J ends lost 5 bases and 1 base respectively, with 19 bases between them. CDR3 length equals 16 residues. Germline CDR1 SGHRS, CDR2 YFSETQ. The CDR3: CASSVDVWDGSYEQYF. CDR3 coding DNA: TGCGCCAGCAGTGTAGACGTGTGGGACGGATCCTACGAGCAGTACTTC.

This chain connects TRBV5-5 to TRBJ1-1; 8 bases line up with TRBD1. CDR1 and CDR2 (germline): SGHKS, YYEKEE (reference sequence). After removal of 4 bases from V and 1 base from J, the junction contained 9 bases not matched to a gene. CDR3 length: 16 amino acids. CDR3 coding DNA: TGTGCCAGCAGCCTGGGACCGACAGGGGCGAACACTGAAGCTTTCTTT. Its translation: CASSLGPTGANTEAFF.

This clone was observed a handful of times. CDR3 protein: CASGGQANSGNTIYF. The DNA of the CDR3 is TGTGCCAGCGGGGGACAGGCCAACTCTGGAAACACCATATATTTT. The chain carries TRBV18 and TRBJ1-3, with 8 bases matching TRBD1. CDR3 length: 15 amino acids. The germline gives CDR1 KGHSH, CDR2 LQKENI. With 8 bases clipped from V and 0 bases from J, the junction kept 6 bases outside the gene matches.